A single sample is the source of the 8 T cell receptor beta chains below, sequenced in a study of blood T cell repertoires in COVID-19. Only in-frame clones appear in the TCRdb table, and some are missing; sequencing was by immunoSEQ multiplex PCR. The sample holds tens of thousands of clones, roughly 80% seen once. Sequenced material: peripheral blood. Receptors originate from a human donor in a cohort sampled during active COVID-19.

The chain links TRBV7-9 to TRBJ2-7, with TRBD1 matching 9 bases. Trimming took 3 bases from V and 2 from J; bases not matched to a gene: 5. The CDR3 totals 15 residues. Germline V gives CDR1 SEHNR, CDR2 FQNEAQ (reference sequence). The CDR3 protein is CASSFGQGRAYEQYF. Here the CDR3 DNA reads TGTGCCAGCAGCTTTGGACAGGGGAGGGCCTACGAGCAGTACTTC.

The CDR3 DNA sequence: TGTGCCAGCAGCCCGACAGGGGGCACCTACGAGCAGTACTTC. Protein product: CASSPTGGTYEQYF. The genes are TRBV5-6 and TRBJ2-7, with 10 positions matching TRBD1. The V segment lost 4 bases and the J segment 2 bases; nucleotides outside the gene matches: 3. The CDR3 is 14 amino acids. Germline V gene lookup returns CDR1 SGHDT and CDR2 YYEEEE.

V usage is TRBV5-5 and J usage is TRBJ1-6; 10 positions agree with TRBD1. V was pared by 2 bases and J by 7 bases, with 3 bases of the junction left unmatched. Germline CDR1 and CDR2: SGHKS and YYEKEE (reference sequence). The length of the CDR3 is 15 residues. The CDR3 is CASSLGQGGNSPLHF. In DNA, the CDR3 is TGTGCCAGCAGCTTAGGACAGGGGGGAAATTCACCCCTCCACTTT.

The rearrangement uses TRBV10-3 and TRBJ2-2, with 10 bases aligning to TRBD2. The germline V gene has CDR1 ENHRY and CDR2 SYGVKD. The CDR3 extends over 14 amino acids. V was clipped by 7 bases and J by 1 base; unmatched bases: 0. The CDR3 region is CAITSGGNTGELFF. The CDR3 DNA is TGTGCCATCACTAGCGGGGGGAACACCGGGGAGCTGTTTTTT.

This clone was detected a few times. This chain joins TRBV7-9 and TRBJ1-4; the D gene is possibly TRBD1 (5 bases). V was clipped by 8 bases and J by 13 bases, with 23 bases between them. There are 14 residues in the CDR3. The germline CDR1 and CDR2 sequences are SEHNR and FQNEAQ (reference sequence). The CDR3 reads CASGTGDLRKGLFF. The CDR3 bases are TGTGCCAGCGGGACGGGAGACCTTAGGAAGGGACTGTTTTTT.

This chain connects TRBV9 to TRBJ2-1; D remains ambiguous. Germline CDR1 SGDLS, CDR2 YYNGEE. V gave up 1 base and J gave up 0 bases, with 11 bases separating them. This CDR3 is built from 16 residues. In DNA, the CDR3 is TGTGCCAGCAGCGTATCGTGGTTTAGCTCCTACAATGAGCAGTTCTTC. Amino acid sequence: CASSVSWFSSYNEQFF.

The V and J genes are TRBV5-5 and TRBJ1-6; D unresolved. Germline CDR1 is SGHKS and CDR2 is YYEKEE (reference sequence). Trimming removed 0 bases from V and 3 bases from J, with 7 bases in between. This CDR3 comprises 15 residues. The CDR3 loop is CASSLVFNYNSPLHF. Written as DNA, the CDR3 is TGTGCCAGCAGCTTGGTTTTTAACTATAATTCACCCCTCCACTTT. Full variable domain (outside the CDR3, taken from reference TRBV5-5 and TRBJ1-6): DAGVTQSPTHLIKTRGQQVTLRCSPISGHKSVSWYQQVLGQGPQFIFQYYEKEERGRGNFPDRFSARQFPNYSSELNVNALLLGDSALYLCASSLVFNYNSPLHFGNGTRLTVT.

V is TRBV11-2 and J is TRBJ2-7; 9 bases map to TRBD2. This CDR3 contains 13 residues. Germline assignment: CDR1 SGHAT and CDR2 FQNNGV. V gave up 6 bases and J gave up 6 bases; unmatched junction bases: 6. CDR3 sequence reads: CASRASGVGEQYF. In DNA form, the CDR3 reads TGTGCCAGCAGGGCTAGCGGGGTGGGCGAGCAGTACTTC.